A single sample is the source of the 20 T cell receptor beta chains below, sequenced in a study of regulatory T cells in long-lasting Graves disease. Stated time point: newly diagnosed GD, antithyroid drugs for less than 3 months. Making the TCR library involved RNA that had been extracted from PBMCs. Construction of TCR beta libraries relied on iRepertoire HTBI primers and on Arm-PCR targeting CDR3 regions. TCRdb used MiXCR to reprocess the multiplex PCR reads, holding one entry per CDR3 protein. The sample consists of under 800,000 distinct CDR3 sequences, around 17% of them appearing once. These data were likewise used in another study, on T cells in Graves' hyperthyroidism and ophthalmopathy.

Sequences were derived from peripheral blood mononuclear cells (PBMCs), sampled at new diagnosis, from a patient treated with antithyroid drugs. The source of these receptors is a woman in her twenties or thirties with Graves disease.

This clonotype was detected ten times or more. V gene TRBV3-1 combines with J gene TRBJ2-7; D possibly corresponds to TRBD1 (6 bases). CDR3 length: 12 residues. CDR1 and CDR2 from the germline V gene are LGHDT and YNNKEL (reference sequence). Trimming left V 3 bases short and J 7 bases short, with 10 bases between. This CDR3 reads CASSQGQGEQYF. The CDR3 nucleotides read TGTGCCAGCAGCCAGGGCCAGGGGGAGCAGTACTTC.

This clonotype was counted ten times or more. The chain links TRBV6-2 or TRBV6-3 to TRBJ2-7; tentatively, D is TRBD2 (6 bases). V dropped 4 bases and J dropped 3 bases, with 13 bases sitting between them. Germline CDR1 reads MNHEY; CDR2 reads SVGEGT. The CDR3 spans 14 residues. The chain's CDR3 is CASSSRMGGYEQYF. CDR3 coding DNA: TGTGCCAGCAGTTCGAGGATGGGGGGCTACGAGCAGTACTTC.

This clonotype occurred many times. The chain recombines TRBV20-1 with TRBJ2-5; D remains ambiguous. V was clipped by 6 bases and J by 1 base, with 9 bases between them. This CDR3 is built from 12 residues. The germline CDR1 and CDR2 sequences are DFQATT and SNEGSKA (reference sequence). The CDR3 sequence: CSARRAQETQYF. In nucleotides, the CDR3 is TGCAGTGCCCGTCGGGCCCAAGAGACCCAGTACTTC.

This clonotype has just a few counts. The junction departs from the called germline gene at one end, perhaps through a read error. The gene calls are TRBV7-7 and TRBJ1-5; unclear D gene. The CDR3 has 12 amino acids. Germline-derived CDR1 and CDR2 are SSHAT and FNYEAQ (reference sequence). CDR3 amino acids: CASSSPHQPQHF. CDR3 coding DNA: TGTGCTAGCAGCTCCCCTCACCAGCCCCAGCATTTT.

In regard to this clonotype: Relative to the germline gene, one junction end is altered; a read error may explain this. This chain connects TRBV5-1 to TRBJ2-5, with 8 bases that match TRBD1. The germline CDR1 and CDR2 sequences are SGHRS and YFSETQ. The CDR3 has 14 residues. Here the CDR3 reads CASREAPGGADLDF. DNA for the CDR3: TGCGCCAGCAGAGAGGCCCCAGGGGGCGCGGATCTGGACTTC.

This clonotype was found a few times. A read error may be the cause here, since a much bigger clone is one base away. The gene calls are TRBV6-2 or TRBV6-3 and TRBJ1-2, with a possible D match to TRBD1 (6 bases). CDR3 length: 15 residues. Germline V gene data show CDR1 as MNHEY and CDR2 as SVGEGT. V was cut by 6 bases and J by 6 bases, with 20 bases left in between. As DNA, the CDR3 is TGTGCCAGCAGGCCCAATCAGGGGTCCAACCATGGCTACACCTTC. Amino acid sequence: CASRPNQGSNHGYTF.

The table lists this clonotype with many counts. The gene calls are TRBV7-2 and TRBJ1-1; D gene unclear. The germline V and J ends were trimmed by 1 base and 8 bases, with 11 bases remaining between them. CDR1 is SGHTA, CDR2 FQGNSA, per germline. The CDR3 has 13 residues. The chain's CDR3 is CASSLGEKIEAFF. CDR3 DNA: TGTGCCAGCAGCTTAGGGGAGAAGATAGAAGCTTTCTTT.

The chain links TRBV19 to TRBJ2-1, with D tentatively TRBD2 (5 bases). V dropped 7 bases and J dropped 7 bases, with 14 bases sitting between them. The germline gives CDR1 LNHDA, CDR2 SQIVND (reference sequence). This CDR3 is 13 amino acids long. The CDR3 sequence is CASNPRERNEQFF. CDR3 nucleotide sequence: TGTGCCAGTAACCCCCGCGAGCGGAATGAGCAGTTCTTC.

In this sample, this clonotype turned up many times. V and J are TRBV20-1 and TRBJ1-6, with unresolved D. From germline, CDR1 is DFQATT and CDR2 SNEGSKA (reference sequence). Trimming stripped 3 bases from V and 9 bases from J, with 9 bases between. The CDR3 sequence is 12 residues long. CDR3 nucleotide sequence: TGCAGTGCTAGCCAATCGGGTTCACCCCTCCACTTT. Encoded protein: CSASQSGSPLHF.

V usage is TRBV6-1 and J usage is TRBJ1-2; D perhaps matches TRBD1 (6 bases). CDR1 is MNHNS, CDR2 SASEGT, per germline. V was trimmed by 6 bases and J by 3 bases, leaving 20 bases between them. This CDR3 region has 16 residues. CDR3 in amino acids: CASRFGATGAHYGYTF. The CDR3 DNA is TGTGCCAGCAGATTTGGGGCGACAGGCGCACACTATGGCTACACCTTC.

This clonotype appeared many times. The V gene is TRBV6-1, the J gene TRBJ2-7; D possibly uses TRBD1 or TRBD2 (5 bases each). The V end was cut by 0 bases, the J end by 0 bases, with 12 bases between. The CDR3 totals 16 residues. Per germline, CDR1 MNHNS and CDR2 SASEGT. The CDR3 sequence is CASSEAGEISSYEQYF. The CDR3 DNA reads TGTGCCAGCAGTGAAGCAGGGGAGATTAGCTCCTACGAGCAGTACTTC.

This clonotype showed up many times. The rearrangement links TRBV2 to TRBJ2-3; 10 bases fit TRBD2. The CDR3 is made up of 16 amino acids. V dropped 4 bases and J dropped 4; count of bases not matched to a gene: 8. Germline CDR1 is SNHLY and CDR2 is FYNNEI. The CDR3 loop reads CASSGGAGGPSDTQYF. CDR3 DNA sequence: TGTGCCAGCAGTGGGGGAGCGGGAGGGCCATCAGATACGCAGTATTTT. Looking up the rest from reference TRBV2 and TRBJ2-3 gives the full variable domain: EPEVTQTPSHQVTQMGQEVILRCVPISNHLYFYWYRQILGQKVEFLVSFYNNEISEKSEIFDDQFSVERPDGSNFTLKIRSTKLEDSAMYFCASSGGAGGPSDTQYFGPGTRLTVL.

The chain recombines TRBV5-4 with TRBJ1-3; possibly TRBD1 for D (6 bases). Trimming pared 3 bases from V and 2 bases from J, leaving 12 bases between. Germline assignment: CDR1 SGHNT and CDR2 YYREEE (reference sequence). This CDR3 spans 15 amino acids. CDR3 sequence (DNA): TGTGCCAGCAGCTGGCGGGAGGGGGCTGGAAACACCATATATTTT. This gives the protein CASSWREGAGNTIYF. Full variable domain (outside the CDR3, taken from reference TRBV5-4 and TRBJ1-3): ETGVTQSPTHLIKTRGQQVTLRCSSQSGHNTVSWYQQALGQGPQFIFQYYREEENGRGNFPPRFSGLQFPNYSSELNVNALELDDSALYLCASSWREGAGNTIYFGEGSWLTVV.

For this clonotype: A clone one base away is much larger, so this may be a read error. The conserved final phenylalanine or tryptophan is absent from the CDR3, which likely points to a read error. J is TRBJ2-2 and V is TRBV28, with no clear D. This CDR3 contains 12 residues. Germline CDR1 is MDHEN and CDR2 is SYDVKM. The germline V and J ends were trimmed by 6 bases and 6 bases, with 8 bases remaining between them. CDR3 nucleotides: TGTGCCAGCAGGGCTCCGGCCGGGGAGCTGTTTCTT. Translated, it gives CASRAPAGELFL.

Comment on this clonotype: This may come from a read error, since a much larger clone is one base off. This chain joins TRBV7-2 and TRBJ1-1; TRBD1 aligns across 7 bases. Trimming cost V 2 bases and J 4 bases; bases outside gene matches: 4. Germline CDR1 SGHTA, CDR2 FQGNSA. This CDR3 spans 14 amino acids. CDR3 sequence reads: CASSLQGESTEAFF. The CDR3 bases are TGTGCCAGCAGCTTACAGGGGGAAAGCACTGAAGCTTTCTTT.

J is TRBJ1-1 and V is TRBV7-2; D unclear. This CDR3 has 14 amino acids. Germline V CDR1 and CDR2: SGHTA, FQGNSA. The V gene lost 1 base and the J gene lost 5 bases, with 11 bases spanning the gap. The CDR3 spells CASSLGNSWTEAFF. The DNA for the CDR3 is TGTGCCAGCAGCTTAGGGAACAGTTGGACTGAAGCTTTCTTT.

This clonotype was detected ten times or more. The germline gene is not matched at one end of the junction; a read error may be the cause. The rearrangement uses TRBV30 and TRBJ1-1, with D tentatively TRBD1 (5 bases). The CDR3 has 13 amino acids. Germline V gives CDR1 GTSNPN, CDR2 SVGIG (reference sequence). The CDR3 DNA follows: TGTGCCTGGAGTATCACTGGGACCAAGAGAGCACTATTT. Translating gives CAWSITGTKRALF.

This clonotype was detected ten times or more. Here the CDR3 DNA reads TGTGCCAGCAACGCGGACAGGGGAGGAGATCAGCCCCAGCATTTT. It encodes CASNADRGGDQPQHF. The chain combines TRBV2 with TRBJ1-5; 9 bases fit TRBD1. CDR1 is SNHLY and CDR2 is FYNNEI in the germline V gene. The CDR3 has 15 amino acids. V lost 7 bases, J lost 5 bases, and 9 bases stayed unmatched.

The rearrangement uses TRBV24-1 and TRBJ1-2; 7 bases are a match to TRBD1. The CDR3 sequence is 12 residues long. Germline-derived CDR1 and CDR2 are KGHDR and SFDVKD. With 4 bases clipped from V and 7 bases from J, the junction kept 2 bases outside the gene matches. The CDR3 loop reads CATSERQGGYTF. CDR3 DNA sequence: TGTGCCACCAGTGAGCGACAGGGTGGCTACACCTTC.

The J gene is TRBJ1-1, the V gene TRBV30; 7 nucleotides match TRBD1. This CDR3 comprises 12 residues. Trimming at V came to 7 bases and at J to 2 bases, leaving 4 bases not matched to a gene. CDR1 is GTSNPN and CDR2 is SVGIG in the germline V gene (reference sequence). CDR3 sequence (DNA): TGTGCCTTCCGGACAGGAAACACTGAAGCTTTCTTT. This encodes CAFRTGNTEAFF. Together with reference TRBV30 and TRBJ1-1, the CDR3 gives the full variable domain: SQTIHQWPATLVQPVGSPLSLECTVEGTSNPNLYWYRQAAGRGLQLLFYSVGIGQISSEVPQNLSASRPQDRQFILSSKKLLLSDSGFYLCAFRTGNTEAFFGQGTRLTVV.